The 29 T cell receptor beta chains given below trace back to one sample, sequenced in a study of regulatory T cells in long-lasting Graves disease. Through Arm-PCR of CDR3 regions and iRepertoire HTBI primers, TCR beta libraries were built. Each CDR3 protein gets one entry after TCRdb re-called the multiplex PCR reads with MiXCR. The sample includes hundreds of thousands of distinct CDR3 sequences, roughly 15% of them seen just once. Time point indicated: newly diagnosed GD, antithyroid drugs for less than 3 months. Researchers made the TCR library from RNA that was extracted from PBMCs. Source: peripheral blood mononuclear cells (PBMCs), taken at new diagnosis, from a patient treated with antithyroid drugs. The source is a female donor with Graves disease.

At least ten counts were recorded for this clonotype. The chain combines TRBV3-1 with TRBJ1-5, with 7 bases identical to TRBD1. The V gene end was trimmed by 4 bases and the J gene end by 4 bases; junction bases not matched to a gene: 7. This CDR3 region has 15 residues. Germline V lookup: CDR1 LGHDT, CDR2 YNNKEL (reference sequence). The CDR3 spells CASSLSPDRNQPQHF. CDR3 coding DNA: TGTGCCAGCAGCCTATCTCCGGACAGGAATCAGCCCCAGCATTTT.

In its sample, this clonotype was seen many times. One end of the junction fails to match germline, which may point to a read error. CDR3 sequence: CASSEGGGGPGF. The CDR3 DNA follows: TGTGCCAGCAGTGAAGGCGGCGGCGGCCCGGGGTTT. The genes are TRBV6-1 and TRBJ1-3; D call uncertain. In germline, CDR1 is MNHNS, CDR2 SASEGT. The CDR3 is 12 amino acids.

This clonotype was observed at least ten times. The chain carries TRBV28 and TRBJ1-2; D call uncertain. Trimming shortened V by 6 bases and J by 8 bases, and 22 bases separated the two germline ends. The germline V gene has CDR1 MDHEN and CDR2 SYDVKM. CDR3 length equals 15 residues. The CDR3 nucleotides are TGTGCCAGCAGCACTACTTGGACCGGGGTAGAGGGCTACACCTTC. This codes for CASSTTWTGVEGYTF.

This clonotype was detected many times. The chain is built from TRBV20-1 and TRBJ1-6; no clear D gene. The V and J ends lost 0 bases and 13 bases respectively, with 10 bases between them. CDR1 is DFQATT and CDR2 is SNEGSKA in the germline V gene (reference sequence). There are 12 residues in the CDR3. Here the CDR3 DNA reads TGCAGTGCTAGAGATCGTGGTCCGCCCCTCCACTTT. Translated: CSARDRGPPLHF.

This clonotype occurred a few times. This chain connects TRBV4-1 to TRBJ2-5; 9 bases agree with TRBD1. CDR1 and CDR2 from the germline V gene are MGHRA and YSYEKL. The CDR3 has 15 amino acids. V lost 4 bases to trimming and J lost 5 bases; unmatched junction nucleotides: 8. The CDR3 reads CASSPRQGEYETQYF. CDR3 nucleotide sequence: TGCGCCAGCAGCCCGAGACAGGGGGAATACGAGACCCAGTACTTC.

This clonotype turned up a few times. The V call is TRBV7-2, the J call TRBJ2-3; 13 nucleotides agree with TRBD2. V lost 4 bases and J lost 5; bases outside the gene matches: 9. This CDR3 has 17 residues. CDR1 is SGHTA, CDR2 FQGNSA, per germline. CDR3 region: CASSYAGLAGVLDTQYF. DNA for the CDR3: TGTGCCAGCAGCTATGCCGGACTAGCGGGAGTATTAGATACGCAGTATTTT. The full variable domain, rest sourced from reference TRBV7-2 and TRBJ2-3, is GAGVSQSPSNKVTEKGKDVELRCDPISGHTALYWYRQSLGQGLEFLIYFQGNSAPDKSGLPSDRFSAERTGGSVSTLTIQRTQQEDSAVYLCASSYAGLAGVLDTQYFGPGTRLTVL.

The chain recombines TRBV24-1 with TRBJ2-3; D possibly corresponds to TRBD2 (6 bases). Germline V lookup: CDR1 KGHDR, CDR2 SFDVKD. V was cut by 0 bases and J by 4 bases, with 10 bases left in between. The CDR3 spans 15 residues. The CDR3 loop reads CATSDLAGSADTQYF. CDR3 nucleotides: TGTGCCACCAGTGATTTGGCGGGGAGTGCAGATACGCAGTATTTT.

This clonotype has only a few counts. The CDR3 bases are TGTGCCAGCAGTTTAGGTGGGTTTGGACAGGGAGCTTTCTTT. It codes for CASSLGGFGQGAFF. The V and J genes are TRBV12-3 or TRBV12-4 and TRBJ1-1; 8 bases match TRBD1. Losses at the gene ends were 1 base for V and 10 bases for J; bases not matched to a gene: 8. The length of the CDR3 is 14 residues.

The CDR3 coding sequence is TGCGCCAGCAGTGCCAACAGGGGCTCCTACAATGAGCAGTTCTTC. Amino acid sequence: CASSANRGSYNEQFF. The chain carries TRBV10-1 and TRBJ2-1; the match to TRBD1 covers 7 bases. V shed 4 bases, J shed 0 bases, and the junction held 3 bases outside the gene matches. The germline CDR1 and CDR2 sequences are WNHNN and SYGVQD (reference sequence). This CDR3 contains 15 residues.

Notes on this clonotype: With a much larger clone just one base away, this may be a read error. The chain carries TRBV6-2 or TRBV6-3 and TRBJ2-5; D is ambiguous. Germline CDR1 reads MNHEY; CDR2 reads SVGEGT. Trimming pared 6 bases from V and 2 bases from J, leaving 13 bases between. This CDR3 is 14 amino acids long. The CDR3 DNA reads TGTGCCAGCAGAGCAAGAAAAATTCAAGAGACCCAGTACTTC. Protein product: CASRARKIQETQYF.

In this sample, this clonotype turned up many times. V is TRBV12-3 or TRBV12-4 and J is TRBJ2-3, with D tentatively TRBD2 (6 bases). With 3 bases removed from V and 5 bases from J, the gap between germline ends came to 12 bases. CDR3 length equals 14 residues. CDR3 DNA: TGTGCCAGCAGTTTGATGGAGGGCGTAGATACGCAGTATTTT. This translates into CASSLMEGVDTQYF.

This clonotype occurred many times. This chain joins TRBV3-1 and TRBJ1-2; D is unresolved. The CDR3 consists of 14 residues. V was cut by 4 bases and J by 3 bases, with 12 bases left in between. Germline V gene data show CDR1 as LGHDT and CDR2 as YNNKEL (reference sequence). The CDR3 region is CASSLGRGDYGYTF. CDR3 bases: TGTGCCAGCAGCCTGGGTCGCGGAGACTATGGCTACACCTTC.

This clonotype was observed a handful of times. The rearrangement links TRBV4-1 to TRBJ1-5; D gene ambiguous. V lost 4 bases and J lost 0, with 7 bases in between. Per germline, CDR1 MGHRA and CDR2 YSYEKL. The CDR3 runs to 14 residues. The CDR3 nucleotides read TGCGCCAGCAGCCCACTATATAGCAATCAGCCCCAGCATTTT. Translating it yields CASSPLYSNQPQHF.

This clonotype was recorded many times. This chain connects TRBV6-2 or TRBV6-3 to TRBJ2-1; 14 positions match TRBD2. J was trimmed by 8 bases and V by 8 bases; bases with no gene match: 5. The CDR3 runs to 14 residues. From germline, CDR1 is MNHEY and CDR2 SVGEGT. CDR3 loop: CASGLAGGWDEQFF. The DNA of the CDR3 is TGTGCCAGCGGACTAGCGGGAGGATGGGATGAGCAGTTCTTC.

The chain recombines TRBV12-3 or TRBV12-4 with TRBJ2-4; D assignment may be TRBD1 or TRBD2 (6 bases each). Trimming shortened V by 6 bases and J by 2 bases, and 17 bases separated the two germline ends. The CDR3 is made up of 16 amino acids. CDR3 residues: CASRRWGAGSKNIQYF. CDR3 DNA sequence: TGTGCCAGCAGACGGTGGGGGGCTGGGTCCAAAAACATTCAGTACTTC.

The sample holds many counts of this clonotype. The V gene is TRBV5-1, the J gene TRBJ1-1; D is uncertain. Looked up from germline, CDR1 is SGHRS and CDR2 is YFSETQ. V was pared by 0 bases and J by 0 bases, with 9 bases between. The length of the CDR3 is 15 residues. The CDR3 nucleotides read TGCGCCAGCAGCTTGGGAGCGAGCATGAACACTGAAGCTTTCTTT. Encoded protein: CASSLGASMNTEAFF.

In its sample, this clonotype was seen many times. This chain joins TRBV20-1 and TRBJ2-3; D not certain. The CDR3 spans 13 residues. Germline V CDR1 and CDR2: DFQATT, SNEGSKA (reference sequence). V shed 0 bases and J shed 0 bases, with 4 bases lying between them. The CDR3 loop reads CSARDGSTDTQYF. CDR3 DNA: TGCAGTGCTAGAGATGGTAGCACAGATACGCAGTATTTT.

This chain uses TRBV11-3 with TRBJ2-3; D might be TRBD2 (6 bases). Trimming pared 7 bases from V and 4 bases from J, leaving 12 bases between. Germline V gene data show CDR1 as SGHNT and CDR2 as YENEEA. The CDR3 is 13 amino acids. The CDR3 coding sequence is TGTGCCAGCACGATGTCTAGCGCAGATACGCAGTATTTT. Amino acids: CASTMSSADTQYF.

This sequence joins TRBV12-3 or TRBV12-4 and TRBJ2-2, with 14 bases matching TRBD2. The length of the CDR3 is 19 residues. The junction had 13 bases not matched to a gene; V was cut back by 6 bases and J by 4 bases. CDR3 sequence (DNA): TGTGCCAGCAGGACCTGGGGGGGACTAGCGGGAGCGGTCACCGGGGAGCTGTTTTTT. Encoded protein: CASRTWGGLAGAVTGELFF.

This clonotype has ten or more counts. The V gene is TRBV27, the J gene TRBJ2-1; D possibly corresponds to TRBD2 (5 bases). Germline V gives CDR1 MNHEY, CDR2 SMNVEV (reference sequence). The V gene lost 2 bases and the J gene lost 2 bases, with 13 bases spanning the gap. The CDR3 extends over 16 amino acids. CDR3 in DNA: TGTGCCAGCAGTTTAGCCGGGGAAGGTCCCTACAATGAGCAGTTCTTC. This gives the protein CASSLAGEGPYNEQFF.

For this clonotype: A clone one base away is much larger, so this may be a read error. This sequence joins TRBV27 and TRBJ2-7, with D perhaps TRBD2 (5 bases). The CDR3 totals 13 residues. Per the germline V gene, CDR1 is MNHEY and CDR2 is SMNVEV (reference sequence). Trimming removed 7 bases at V and 3 bases at J, with 13 bases between. CDR3 DNA: TGTGCCAGCATAGAGGAGGAGGACTACGAGCAGTACTTC. This codes for CASIEEEDYEQYF.

This clonotype was seen repeatedly, ten times or more. The genes are TRBV12-3 or TRBV12-4 and TRBJ1-1; D perhaps matches TRBD1 (6 bases). The CDR3 has 11 residues. The V and J ends lost 8 bases and 10 bases respectively, with 14 bases between them. For the CDR3, the DNA is TGTGCCAGCTGCGCGGGGGGCCGAGCTTTCTTT. Residues: CASCAGGRAFF.

This clonotype has ten or more counts. The chain combines TRBV11-1 with TRBJ1-1; D is possibly TRBD1 (6 bases). The CDR3 sequence is 15 residues long. Germline V lookup: CDR1 SGHAT, CDR2 FQDESV (reference sequence). V lost 3 bases and J lost 1, with 12 bases in between. The CDR3 region has the DNA TGTGCCAGCAGCTTGGGCGGACAGCCGAACACTGAAGCTTTCTTT. This sequence encodes CASSLGGQPNTEAFF.

This clonotype was counted at least ten times. This chain uses TRBV11-2 with TRBJ2-3; 8 bases line up with TRBD2. The CDR3 consists of 17 residues. The J segment lost 0 bases and the V segment lost 1 base, leaving 6 bases of the junction unmatched. The V gene's germline CDR1 is SGHAT and CDR2 FQNNGV. CDR3 in DNA: TGTGCCAGCAGCTTAGCTCCCCTAGCGGGCAGCACAGATACGCAGTATTTT. Encoded protein: CASSLAPLAGSTDTQYF.

This clonotype was picked up many times. The chain couples TRBV10-2 to TRBJ2-1, with TRBD1 matching over 9 bases. V shed 2 bases, J shed 4 bases, and the junction held 0 bases outside the gene matches. The CDR3 is made up of 14 amino acids. Germline CDR1 is WSHSY and CDR2 is SAAADI. CDR3: CASSEDRGYNEQFF. The CDR3 DNA sequence: TGCGCCAGCAGTGAGGACAGGGGGTACAATGAGCAGTTCTTC.

This clonotype was counted at least ten times. CDR3 protein: CASSPSQLLAGGPPSMSRRFF. In DNA form, the CDR3 reads TGTGCCAGCAGTCCCTCCCAACTTCTAGCGGGAGGGCCGCCATCGATGTCAAGACGGTTCTTC. The chain links TRBV28 to TRBJ2-1; 12 positions match TRBD2. After removal of 5 bases from V and 15 bases from J, the junction contained 32 bases not matched to a gene. CDR3 size: 21 residues. CDR1 and CDR2 (germline): MDHEN, SYDVKM.

This clonotype showed up many times. The chain links TRBV5-1 to TRBJ1-5; D unclear. This CDR3 has 16 amino acids. V lost 0 bases and J 0 bases, leaving 10 bases between the germline ends. From germline, CDR1 is SGHRS and CDR2 YFSETQ. DNA of the CDR3: TGCGCCAGCAGCTTGGGCGGAGGGAATAGCAATCAGCCCCAGCATTTT. Its protein product is CASSLGGGNSNQPQHF.

This clonotype was detected many times. The chain combines TRBV12-3 or TRBV12-4 with TRBJ2-1; TRBD2 aligns across 8 bases. The CDR3 is made up of 14 amino acids. J lost 4 bases, V lost 7 bases, and 6 bases had no gene match. In nucleotides, the CDR3 is TGTGCCAGCACCGTACTAGCGGAATACAATGAGCAGTTCTTC. It is translated as CASTVLAEYNEQFF.

This clonotype was counted ten times or more. This chain connects TRBV7-9 to TRBJ1-5; TRBD1 matches at 9 bases. This CDR3 spans 15 amino acids. Germline trimming cut 5 bases from V and 2 bases from J; bases unmatched to any gene: 4. Looked up from germline, CDR1 is SEHNR and CDR2 is FQNEAQ (reference sequence). The DNA for the CDR3 is TGTGCCAGCAGCGGGACAGGGATGGGCAATCAGCCCCAGCATTTT. It encodes CASSGTGMGNQPQHF.